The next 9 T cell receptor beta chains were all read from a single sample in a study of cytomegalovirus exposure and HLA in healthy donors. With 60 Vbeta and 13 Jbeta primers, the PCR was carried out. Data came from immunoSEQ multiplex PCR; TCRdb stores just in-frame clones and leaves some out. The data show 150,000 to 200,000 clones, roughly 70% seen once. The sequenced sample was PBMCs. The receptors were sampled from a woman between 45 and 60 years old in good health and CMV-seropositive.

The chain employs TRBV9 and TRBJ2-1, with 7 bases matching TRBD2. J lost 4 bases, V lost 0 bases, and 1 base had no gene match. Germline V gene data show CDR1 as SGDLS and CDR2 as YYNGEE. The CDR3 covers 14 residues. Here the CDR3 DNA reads TGTGCCAGCAGCGTAGGTAGCGGGTACAATGAGCAGTTCTTC. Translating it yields CASSVGSGYNEQFF.

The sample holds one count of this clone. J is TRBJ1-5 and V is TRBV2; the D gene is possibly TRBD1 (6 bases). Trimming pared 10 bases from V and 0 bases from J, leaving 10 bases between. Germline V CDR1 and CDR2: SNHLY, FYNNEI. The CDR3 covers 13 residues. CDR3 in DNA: TGTGCCACCCGACAGGATAGCAATCAGCCCCAGCATTTT. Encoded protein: CATRQDSNQPQHF.

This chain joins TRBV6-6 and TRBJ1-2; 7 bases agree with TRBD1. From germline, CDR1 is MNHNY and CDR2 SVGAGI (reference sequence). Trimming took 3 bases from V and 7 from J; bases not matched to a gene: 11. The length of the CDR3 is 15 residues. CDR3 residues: CASSYTQGSAGGYTF. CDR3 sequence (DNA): TGTGCCAGCAGTTATACACAGGGGAGCGCGGGTGGCTACACCTTC.

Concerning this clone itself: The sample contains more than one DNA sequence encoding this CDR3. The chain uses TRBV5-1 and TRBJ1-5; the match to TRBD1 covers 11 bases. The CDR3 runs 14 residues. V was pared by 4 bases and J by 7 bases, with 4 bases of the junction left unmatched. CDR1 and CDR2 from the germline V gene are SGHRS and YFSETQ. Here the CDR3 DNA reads TGCGCCAGCAGCCTCGGGACAGGGGGACAGCCCCAGCATTTT. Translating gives CASSLGTGGQPQHF.

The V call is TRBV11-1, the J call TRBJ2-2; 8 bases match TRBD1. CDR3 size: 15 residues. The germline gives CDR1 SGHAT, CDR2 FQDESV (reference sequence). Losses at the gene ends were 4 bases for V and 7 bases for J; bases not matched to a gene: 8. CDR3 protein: CASSWDRSFSGELFF. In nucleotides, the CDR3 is TGTGCCAGCAGCTGGGACAGGTCCTTTAGCGGGGAGCTGTTTTTT.

The CDR3 region is CAISEPGLANYGYTF. The CDR3 DNA follows: TGTGCCATCAGTGAGCCGGGACTAGCTAACTATGGCTACACCTTC. The rearrangement joins TRBV10-3 to TRBJ1-2, with D tentatively TRBD1 (5 bases). CDR1 and CDR2 (germline): ENHRY, SYGVKD. V was trimmed by 2 bases and J by 0 bases, leaving 10 bases between them. The CDR3 is 15 residues long.

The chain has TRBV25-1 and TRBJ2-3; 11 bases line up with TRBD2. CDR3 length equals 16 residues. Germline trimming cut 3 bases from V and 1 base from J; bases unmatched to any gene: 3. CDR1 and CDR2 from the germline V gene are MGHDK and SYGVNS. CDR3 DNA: TGTGCCAGCAGTGACACTAGCGGGGGACGCACAGATACGCAGTATTTT. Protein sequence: CASSDTSGGRTDTQYF.

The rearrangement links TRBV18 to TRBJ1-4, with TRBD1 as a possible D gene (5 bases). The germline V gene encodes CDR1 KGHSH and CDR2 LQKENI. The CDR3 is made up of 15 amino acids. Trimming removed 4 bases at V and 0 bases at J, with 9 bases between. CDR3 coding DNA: TGTGCCAGCTCACTAGACAGAGCAACTAATGAAAAACTGTTTTTT. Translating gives CASSLDRATNEKLFF.

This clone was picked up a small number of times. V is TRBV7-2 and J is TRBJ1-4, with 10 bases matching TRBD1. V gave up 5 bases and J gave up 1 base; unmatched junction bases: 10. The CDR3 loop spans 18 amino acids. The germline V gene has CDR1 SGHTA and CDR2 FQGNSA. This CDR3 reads CASSPTGGLGVTNEKLFF. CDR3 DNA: TGTGCCAGCAGCCCGACAGGGGGCCTAGGAGTAACTAATGAAAAACTGTTTTTT.